The clone carrying this T cell receptor beta chain was seen ten or more times. This record belongs to a study of metastatic and nonmetastatic thyroid tumors. On the study more broadly: It was across blood and tumor or nodule tissue from malignant and benign thyroid patients that repertoires were compared.

Under the authors' procedure: CDR3 differences across clinicopathological groups were used to build a distant-metastasis classifier for papillary thyroid cancer. TCRdb re-analyzed the PCR reads through MiXCR. The V and J calls shown here were made by TCRdb, not taken from the authors' results. The data contain tens of thousands of clones, roughly an eighth of them singletons. Thyroid surgery took place with no prior treatment in any patient. The V segment lost 9 bases and the J segment 4 bases; nucleotides outside the gene matches: 9. CDR1 is ENHRY, CDR2 SYGVKD, per germline. The CDR3 contains 15 residues.

The TCR sequence derives from a female donor with papillary thyroid cancer or a benign thyroid nodule (not recorded which). Some clones in this sample may be carry-over from other donors' samples. V and J are TRBV10-3 and TRBJ2-3; 11 bases fit TRBD2. Sample: tumor tissue. The CDR3: CAIVFSGRASDTQYF. The CDR3 DNA reads TGTGCCATTGTCTTTAGCGGGAGGGCCTCAGATACGCAGTATTTT.